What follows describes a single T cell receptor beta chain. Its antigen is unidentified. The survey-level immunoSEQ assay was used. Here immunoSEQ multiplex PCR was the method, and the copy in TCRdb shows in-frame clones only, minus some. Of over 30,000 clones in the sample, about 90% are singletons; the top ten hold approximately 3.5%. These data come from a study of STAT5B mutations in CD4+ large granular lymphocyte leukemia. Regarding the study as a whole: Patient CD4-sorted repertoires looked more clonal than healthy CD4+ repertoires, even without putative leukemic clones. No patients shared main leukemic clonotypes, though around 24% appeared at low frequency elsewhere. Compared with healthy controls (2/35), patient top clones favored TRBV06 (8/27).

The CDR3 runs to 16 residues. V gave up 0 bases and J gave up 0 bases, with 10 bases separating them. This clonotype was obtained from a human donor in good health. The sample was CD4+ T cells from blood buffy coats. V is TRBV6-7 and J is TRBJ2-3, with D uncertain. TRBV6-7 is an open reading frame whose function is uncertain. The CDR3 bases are TGTGCCAGCAGTTACTCGAGCTCAGCTAGCACAGATACGCAGTATTTT. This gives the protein CASSYSSSASTDTQYF.